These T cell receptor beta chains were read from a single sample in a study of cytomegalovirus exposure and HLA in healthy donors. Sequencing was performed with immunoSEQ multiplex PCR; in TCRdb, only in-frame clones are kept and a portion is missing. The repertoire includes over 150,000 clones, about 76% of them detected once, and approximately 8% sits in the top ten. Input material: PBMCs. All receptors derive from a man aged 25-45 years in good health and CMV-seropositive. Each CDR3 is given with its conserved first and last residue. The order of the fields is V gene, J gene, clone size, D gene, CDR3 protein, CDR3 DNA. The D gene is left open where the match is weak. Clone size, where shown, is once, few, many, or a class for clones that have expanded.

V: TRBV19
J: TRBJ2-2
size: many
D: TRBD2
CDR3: CATELSGRAGGELFF
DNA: TGTGCCACGGAACTTAGCGGGAGGGCAGGCGGGGAGCTGTTTTTT

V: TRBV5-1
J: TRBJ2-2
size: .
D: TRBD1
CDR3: CASSLAGGQGAGELFF
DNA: TGCGCCAGCAGCTTGGCCGGAGGACAGGGGGCCGGGGAGCTGTTTTTT

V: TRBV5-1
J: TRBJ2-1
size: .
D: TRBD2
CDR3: CASMPGLAGKNEQFF
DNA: TGCGCCAGCATGCCCGGACTAGCGGGAAAGAATGAGCAGTTCTTC

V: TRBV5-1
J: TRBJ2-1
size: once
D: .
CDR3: CASSYRDLAYNEQFF
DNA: TGCGCCAGCAGCTACCGGGACTTAGCCTACAATGAGCAGTTCTTC

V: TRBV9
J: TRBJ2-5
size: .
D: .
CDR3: CASSVEGDQETQYF
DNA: TGTGCCAGCAGCGTAGAGGGGGATCAAGAGACCCAGTACTTC

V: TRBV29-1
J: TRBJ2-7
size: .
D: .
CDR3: CSVAGEAYEQYF
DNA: TGCAGCGTTGCCGGTGAGGCCTACGAGCAGTACTTC

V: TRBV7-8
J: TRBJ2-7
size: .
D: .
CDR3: CASSLEAPYEQYF
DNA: TGTGCCAGCAGCCTGGAGGCTCCCTACGAGCAGTACTTC

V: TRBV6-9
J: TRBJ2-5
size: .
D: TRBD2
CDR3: CASITGAGGPVETQYF
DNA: TGTGCCAGCATCACAGGAGCGGGAGGGCCTGTTGAGACCCAGTACTTC

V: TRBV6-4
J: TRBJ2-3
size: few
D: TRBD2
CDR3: CASSATSGSTDTQYF
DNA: TGTGCCAGCAGCGCAACTAGCGGGTCCACAGATACGCAGTATTTT

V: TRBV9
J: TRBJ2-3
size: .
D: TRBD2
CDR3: CASSVTSGRSDTQYF
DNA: TGTGCCAGCAGCGTCACTAGCGGGAGGTCGGATACGCAGTATTTT

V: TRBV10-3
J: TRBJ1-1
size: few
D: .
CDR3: CAISDRVGLNTEAFF
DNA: TGTGCCATCAGTGACAGGGTGGGTTTGAACACTGAAGCTTTCTTT

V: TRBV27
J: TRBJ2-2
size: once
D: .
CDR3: CASSLMRDGELFF
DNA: TGTGCCAGCAGTTTAATGAGGGACGGGGAGCTGTTTTTT

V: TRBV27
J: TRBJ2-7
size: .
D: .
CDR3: CASSRGPSSYEQYF
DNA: TGTGCCAGCAGTCGAGGCCCCAGCTCCTACGAGCAGTACTTC

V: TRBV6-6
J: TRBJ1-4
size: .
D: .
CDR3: CAGAQGTNEKLFF
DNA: TGTGCCGGAGCCCAGGGCACTAATGAAAAACTGTTTTTT

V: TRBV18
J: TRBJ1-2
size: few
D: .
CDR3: CASSPRGEVGGYTF
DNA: TGTGCCAGCTCACCACGGGGAGAGGTTGGTGGCTACACCTTC

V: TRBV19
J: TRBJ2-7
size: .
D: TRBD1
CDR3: CASSIEIGQGHEQYF
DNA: TGTGCCAGTAGTATAGAGATAGGACAGGGGCACGAGCAGTACTTC

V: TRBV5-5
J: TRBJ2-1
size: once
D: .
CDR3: CASSFTQGGEQFF
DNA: TGTGCCAGCAGTTTCACACAGGGGGGGGAGCAGTTCTTC

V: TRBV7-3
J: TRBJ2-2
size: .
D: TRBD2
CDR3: CASSRGLDLTGELFF
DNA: TGTGCCAGCAGCCGGGGACTAGATCTCACCGGGGAGCTGTTTTTT

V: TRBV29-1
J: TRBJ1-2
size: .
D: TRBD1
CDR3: CSFGQGVDYVYTF
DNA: TGCAGCTTCGGACAGGGAGTTGACTATGTCTACACCTTC

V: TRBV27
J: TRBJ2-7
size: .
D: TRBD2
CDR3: CASSLSLAGSYEQYF
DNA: TGTGCCAGCAGTTTATCCCTAGCGGGGTCTTACGAGCAGTACTTC

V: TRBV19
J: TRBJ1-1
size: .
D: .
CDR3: CASSTQGLNTEAFF
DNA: TGTGCCAGTAGTACCCAGGGGTTGAACACTGAAGCTTTCTTT

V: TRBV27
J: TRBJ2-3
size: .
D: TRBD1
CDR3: CASSAANRDRGADTQYF
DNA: TGTGCCAGCAGTGCCGCCAACCGGGACAGGGGAGCAGATACGCAGTATTTT

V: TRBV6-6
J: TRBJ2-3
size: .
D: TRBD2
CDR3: CASSDGLAGTDTQYF
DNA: TGTGCCAGCAGCGACGGACTAGCGGGCACAGATACGCAGTATTTT

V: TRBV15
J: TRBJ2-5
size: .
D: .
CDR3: CATSRVPSQETQYF
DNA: TGTGCCACCAGCAGAGTACCCAGCCAAGAGACCCAGTACTTC

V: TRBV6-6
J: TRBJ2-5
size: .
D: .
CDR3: CATLEGGSQETQYF
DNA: TGTGCCACCTTGGAGGGGGGGAGTCAAGAGACCCAGTACTTC

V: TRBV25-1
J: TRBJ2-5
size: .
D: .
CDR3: CASSGVLLTGNQETQYF
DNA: TGTGCCAGCAGTGGGGTTCTCTTAACAGGGAACCAAGAGACCCAGTACTTC